This T cell receptor (beta chain) was observed in a study of regulatory T cells in long-lasting Graves disease. At the level of the study: The antithyroid drugs taken by newly diagnosed Graves' patients had been used for under 3 months.

Ten or more counts support this clonotype. Its specificity is not known. As to time point: newly diagnosed GD, antithyroid drugs for less than 3 months. After RNA was extracted from PBMCs, the TCR library was made from it. A blood draw put about 9 milliliters of peripheral blood into EDTA tubes. CDR3 size: 15 residues. V lost 0 bases and J 8 bases, leaving 14 bases between the germline ends. The germline gives CDR1 SGHRS, CDR2 YFSETQ. Arm-PCR of CDR3 regions and iRepertoire HTBI primers were the basis on which TCR beta libraries were built. In TCRdb, the multiplex PCR reads were re-called with MiXCR into one record per CDR3 protein. The table includes 300,000 to 400,000 distinct CDR3 sequences, over 15% detected once. The study, taken as a whole, reports: New patients shared 970 or so public clonotypes, and persistent patients shared more, with 2,500 to 3,000. Possibly, accuracy suffered from the small sample size.

The TCR sequence derives from a female donor with Graves disease. Sequenced material: peripheral blood mononuclear cells (PBMCs), taken at new diagnosis, from a patient treated with antithyroid drugs. V gene TRBV5-1 combines with J gene TRBJ1-4; D might be TRBD1 (5 bases). The CDR3 loop is CASSLVPGNFEKLFF. In nucleotides, the CDR3 is TGCGCCAGCAGCTTGGTTCCAGGGAATTTCGAAAAACTGTTTTTT.